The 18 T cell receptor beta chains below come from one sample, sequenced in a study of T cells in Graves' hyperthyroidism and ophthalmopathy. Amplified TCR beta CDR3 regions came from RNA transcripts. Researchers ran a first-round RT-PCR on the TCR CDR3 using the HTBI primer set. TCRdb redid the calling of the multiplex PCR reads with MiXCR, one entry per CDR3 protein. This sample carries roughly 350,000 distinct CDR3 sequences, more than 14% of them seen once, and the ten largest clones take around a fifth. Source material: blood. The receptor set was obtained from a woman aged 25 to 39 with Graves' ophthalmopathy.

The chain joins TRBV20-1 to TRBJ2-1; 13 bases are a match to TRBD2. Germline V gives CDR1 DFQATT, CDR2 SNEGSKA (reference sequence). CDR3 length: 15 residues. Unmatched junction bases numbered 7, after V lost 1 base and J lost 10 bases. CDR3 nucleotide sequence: TGCAGTGCTAGAGGTACTAGCGGGGGGGCTCGGGAGCAGTTCTTC. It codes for CSARGTSGGAREQFF.

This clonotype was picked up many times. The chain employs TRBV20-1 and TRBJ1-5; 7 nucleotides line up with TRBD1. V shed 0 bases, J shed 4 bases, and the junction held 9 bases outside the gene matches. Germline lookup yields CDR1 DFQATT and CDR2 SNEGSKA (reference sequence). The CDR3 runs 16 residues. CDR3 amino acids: CSARDQPGQPNQPQHF. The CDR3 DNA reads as TGCAGTGCTAGAGATCAACCGGGACAGCCGAATCAGCCCCAGCATTTT.

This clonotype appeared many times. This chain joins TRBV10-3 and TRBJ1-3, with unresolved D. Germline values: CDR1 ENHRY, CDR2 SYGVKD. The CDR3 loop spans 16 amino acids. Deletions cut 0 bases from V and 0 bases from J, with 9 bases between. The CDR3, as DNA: TGTGCCATCAGTGAGTCAGGTTTCGACTCTGGAAACACCATATATTTT. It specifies CAISESGFDSGNTIYF.

The chain's CDR3 is CASSQDSRATGELFF. As DNA, the CDR3 is TGCGCCAGCAGCCAAGATAGCAGGGCCACCGGGGAGCTGTTTTTT. The chain is built from TRBV4-1 and TRBJ2-2; a weak D match, TRBD1 (5 bases). The germline V gene has CDR1 MGHRA and CDR2 YSYEKL. Trimming pared 0 bases from V and 4 bases from J, leaving 9 bases between. The CDR3 totals 15 residues.

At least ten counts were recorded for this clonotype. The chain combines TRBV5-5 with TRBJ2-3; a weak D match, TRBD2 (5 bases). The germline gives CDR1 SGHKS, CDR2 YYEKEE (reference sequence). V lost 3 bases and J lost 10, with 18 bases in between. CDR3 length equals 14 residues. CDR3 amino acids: CASSSEAVRVSQYF. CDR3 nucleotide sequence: TGTGCCAGCAGCTCCGAGGCCGTGAGGGTGTCGCAGTATTTT.

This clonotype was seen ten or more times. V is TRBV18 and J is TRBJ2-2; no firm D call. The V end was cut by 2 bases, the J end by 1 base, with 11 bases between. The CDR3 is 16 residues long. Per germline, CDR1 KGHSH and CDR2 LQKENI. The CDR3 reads CASSPIAVKNTGELFF. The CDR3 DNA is TGTGCCAGCTCACCAATCGCCGTAAAGAACACCGGGGAGCTGTTTTTT.

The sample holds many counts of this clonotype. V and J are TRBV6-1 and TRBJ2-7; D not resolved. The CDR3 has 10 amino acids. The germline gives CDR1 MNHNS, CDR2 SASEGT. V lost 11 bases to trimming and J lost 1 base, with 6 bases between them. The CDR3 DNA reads TGTGCCGTCCTGTCCTACGAGCAGTACTTC. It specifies CAVLSYEQYF.

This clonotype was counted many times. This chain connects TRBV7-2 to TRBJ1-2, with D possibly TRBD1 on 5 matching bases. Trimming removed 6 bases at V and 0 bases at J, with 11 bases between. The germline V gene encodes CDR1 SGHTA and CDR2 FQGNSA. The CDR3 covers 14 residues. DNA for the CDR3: TGTGCCAGCAGGCCAAGACAGTCTAACTATGGCTACACCTTC. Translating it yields CASRPRQSNYGYTF.

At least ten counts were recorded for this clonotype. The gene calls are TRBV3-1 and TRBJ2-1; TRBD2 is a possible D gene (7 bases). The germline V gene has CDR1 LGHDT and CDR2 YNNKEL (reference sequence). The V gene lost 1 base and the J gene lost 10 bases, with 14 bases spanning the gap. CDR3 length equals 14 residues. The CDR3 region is CASSQGWGGREQFF. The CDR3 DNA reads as TGTGCCAGCAGCCAAGGCTGGGGGGGGCGCGAGCAGTTCTTC.

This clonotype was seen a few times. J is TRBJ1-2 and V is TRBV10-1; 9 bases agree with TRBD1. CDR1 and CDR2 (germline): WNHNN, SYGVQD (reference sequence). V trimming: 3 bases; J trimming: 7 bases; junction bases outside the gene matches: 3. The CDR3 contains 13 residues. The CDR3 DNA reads TGCGCCAGCAGTGATGAGACAGGGGGTGGCTACACCTTC. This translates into CASSDETGGGYTF.

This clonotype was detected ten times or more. DNA for the CDR3: TGTGCCAGCACCCACGGGGACAGGCTCGAGACCCAGTACTTC. This translates into CASTHGDRLETQYF. This rearrangement joins TRBV6-1 to TRBJ2-5; TRBD1 aligns across 8 bases. CDR1 and CDR2 (germline): MNHNS, SASEGT. The CDR3 totals 14 residues. J lost 5 bases, V lost 7 bases, and 9 bases had no gene match.

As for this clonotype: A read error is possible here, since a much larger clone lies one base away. CDR3: CASSLANLNTGELFF. The DNA for the CDR3 is TGCGCCAGCAGCTTGGCCAACCTTAACACCGGGGAGCTGTTTTTT. This rearrangement joins TRBV5-1 to TRBJ2-2; D unclear. The ends were cut back, 0 bases at V and 2 bases at J, with 8 bases in the middle. This CDR3 comprises 15 residues. CDR1 is SGHRS, CDR2 YFSETQ, per germline.

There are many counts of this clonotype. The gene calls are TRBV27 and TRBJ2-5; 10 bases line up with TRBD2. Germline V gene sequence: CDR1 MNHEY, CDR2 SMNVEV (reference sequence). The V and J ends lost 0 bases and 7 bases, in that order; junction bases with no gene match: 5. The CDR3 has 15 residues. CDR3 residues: CASSLSASGGGTQYF. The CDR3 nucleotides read TGTGCCAGCAGTTTATCCGCTAGCGGGGGTGGGACCCAGTACTTC.

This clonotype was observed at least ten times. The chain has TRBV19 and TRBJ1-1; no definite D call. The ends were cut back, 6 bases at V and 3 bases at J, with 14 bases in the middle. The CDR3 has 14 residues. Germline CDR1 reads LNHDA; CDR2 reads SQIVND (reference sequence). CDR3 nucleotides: TGTGCCAGTAGCCGGGGAGACGAGGACACTGAAGCTTTCTTT. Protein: CASSRGDEDTEAFF.

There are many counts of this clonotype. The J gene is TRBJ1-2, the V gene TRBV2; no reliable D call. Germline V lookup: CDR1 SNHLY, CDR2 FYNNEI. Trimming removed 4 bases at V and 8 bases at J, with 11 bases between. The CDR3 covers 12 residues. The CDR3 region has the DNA TGTGCCAGCAGTGGACGGTTAAGGGGCTACACCTTC. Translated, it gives CASSGRLRGYTF.

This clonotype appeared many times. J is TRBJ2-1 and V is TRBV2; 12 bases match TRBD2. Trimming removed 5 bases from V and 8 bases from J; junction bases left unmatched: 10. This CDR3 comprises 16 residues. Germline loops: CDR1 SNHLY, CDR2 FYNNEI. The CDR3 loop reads CASSFTTSGGFYEQFF. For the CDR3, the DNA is TGTGCCAGCAGTTTTACAACTAGCGGGGGGTTCTATGAGCAGTTCTTC.

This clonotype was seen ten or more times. The CDR3 nucleotides are TGTGCCAGCAGCGGCCGAGCCCTCCAAGAGACCCAGTACTTC. Protein product: CASSGRALQETQYF. V gene TRBV3-1 combines with J gene TRBJ2-5; no reliable D call. The CDR3 length is 14 residues. The germline CDR1 and CDR2 sequences are LGHDT and YNNKEL (reference sequence). V was trimmed by 5 bases and J by 1 base, leaving 11 bases between them.

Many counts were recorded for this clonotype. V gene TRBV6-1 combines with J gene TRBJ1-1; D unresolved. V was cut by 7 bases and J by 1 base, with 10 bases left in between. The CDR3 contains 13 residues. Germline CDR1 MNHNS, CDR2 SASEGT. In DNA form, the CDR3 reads TGTGCCAGCATATCCCTGGGGAACACTGAAGCTTTCTTT. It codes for CASISLGNTEAFF.